A single sample is the source of the 9 T cell receptor beta chains below, sequenced in a study of response to subunit inactivated influenza vaccine. MiXCR, run by TCRdb on the RT-PCR reads, gives a single entry per CDR3 protein. Of some 600,000 distinct CDR3 sequences detected, less than 15% appear once; the ten largest clones hold around 7.6%. This specimen consisted of PBMCs from blood, obtained roughly 2 weeks before vaccination. The receptors were gathered from a man aged 45-60 years who received an inactivated influenza vaccine.

The V call is TRBV12-3 or TRBV12-4, the J call TRBJ2-2, with D perhaps given as TRBD1 or TRBD2 (5 bases each). This CDR3 has 14 residues. The V gene lost 4 bases and the J gene lost 8 bases, with 14 bases spanning the gap. The CDR3 sequence: CASSSGTPFGELFF. In nucleotides, the CDR3 is TGTGCCAGCAGTTCCGGGACCCCGTTTGGGGAGCTGTTTTTT.

This chain links TRBV7-2 with TRBJ2-7; TRBD2 matches at 13 bases. Germline V gene lookup returns CDR1 SGHTA and CDR2 FQGNSA. V lost 3 bases to trimming and J lost 7 bases; unmatched junction nucleotides: 6. CDR3 length: 15 residues. CDR3 in amino acids: CASSFQGTSGEEQYF. CDR3 DNA: TGTGCCAGCAGCTTCCAAGGGACTAGCGGGGAAGAGCAGTACTTC.

Points on this clonotype: One base away lies a much larger clone, so this may be a sequencing read error. The chain links TRBV28 to TRBJ1-4; a possible D gene is TRBD1 (6 bases). V shed 5 bases and J shed 10 bases, with 17 bases lying between them. CDR1 is MDHEN and CDR2 is SYDVKM in the germline V gene. The CDR3 contains 14 residues. The CDR3 bases are TGTGCCAGCAGTAAGGGGGTGACGAGCGGAAAACTGTTTTTT. Its protein product is CASSKGVTSGKLFF.

The CDR3 region is CASTSRASGWANEQFF. The CDR3 region has the DNA TGTGCCAGTACCAGCAGGGCTAGCGGTTGGGCCAATGAGCAGTTCTTC. The J gene is TRBJ2-1, the V gene TRBV19; 7 bases fit TRBD2. V was pared by 7 bases and J by 6 bases, with 15 bases of the junction left unmatched. This CDR3 has 16 amino acids. Germline assignment: CDR1 LNHDA and CDR2 SQIVND (reference sequence). Using reference TRBV19 and TRBJ2-1 for the parts outside the CDR3, the full variable domain is DGGITQSPKYLFRKEGQNVTLSCEQNLNHDAMYWYRQDPGQGLRLIYYSQIVNDFQKGDIAEGYSVSREKKESFPLTVTSAQKNPTAFYLCASTSRASGWANEQFFGPGTRLTVL.

The V call is TRBV5-6, the J call TRBJ2-7; 10 nucleotides line up with TRBD1. J lost 3 bases, V lost 4 bases, and 10 bases had no gene match. CDR1 is SGHDT, CDR2 YYEEEE, per germline. The CDR3 loop spans 16 amino acids. The CDR3 loop is CASSLPGTGALYEQYF. In DNA, the CDR3 is TGTGCCAGCAGCCTACCCGGGACAGGGGCCCTCTACGAGCAGTACTTC.

The rearrangement links TRBV12-3 or TRBV12-4 to TRBJ2-7, with TRBD1 as a possible D gene (5 bases). The CDR3 totals 13 residues. V dropped 3 bases and J dropped 3 bases, with 9 bases sitting between them. The CDR3 DNA reads as TGTGCCAGCAGTTTTGGGGCTTACTACGAGCAGTACTTC. Translated: CASSFGAYYEQYF.

This sequence joins TRBV11-2 and TRBJ2-7; 9 bases map to TRBD1. CDR1 and CDR2 from the germline V gene are SGHAT and FQNNGV. The CDR3 consists of 16 residues. After removal of 3 bases from V and 1 base from J, the junction contained 7 bases not matched to a gene. The CDR3 spells CASSLWSGQGSYEQYF. The CDR3 DNA sequence: TGTGCCAGCAGCTTGTGGTCCGGACAGGGGTCCTACGAGCAGTACTTC.

At least ten counts were recorded for this clonotype. The chain has TRBV11-2 and TRBJ2-2, with D perhaps matching TRBD1 (6 bases). The germline V gene encodes CDR1 SGHAT and CDR2 FQNNGV. The germline V and J ends were trimmed by 4 bases and 4 bases, with 10 bases remaining between them. This CDR3 has 14 amino acids. The CDR3: CASSYKGGTGELFF. The CDR3 DNA reads as TGTGCCAGCAGCTACAAAGGGGGCACCGGGGAGCTGTTTTTT. Full variable domain (rest looked up from reference TRBV11-2 and TRBJ2-2): EAGVAQSPRYKIIEKRQSVAFWCNPISGHATLYWYQQILGQGPKLLIQFQNNGVVDDSQLPKDRFSAERLKGVDSTLKIQPAKLEDSAVYLCASSYKGGTGELFFGEGSRLTVL.

There are a few counts of this clonotype. V gene TRBV7-2 combines with J gene TRBJ2-1; TRBD1 aligns across 9 bases. The CDR3 is 16 amino acids. The V segment lost 0 bases and the J segment 1 base; nucleotides outside the gene matches: 1. CDR1 is SGHTA, CDR2 FQGNSA, per germline. CDR3 in DNA: TGTGCCAGCAGCTTAGCGGGACAGGGATCCTACAATGAGCAGTTCTTC. It translates to CASSLAGQGSYNEQFF.